The text below deals with one T cell receptor beta chain. Antigen specificity is unknown. This sample is drawn from a study of cytomegalovirus exposure and HLA in healthy donors. Broader study findings: A later analysis found that most CMV-associated TCR beta chains appeared HLA-restricted. The authors later linked a missense DCLRE1C variant to TCR beta V- and J-gene trimming.

The CDR3 has 16 residues. V was pared by 4 bases and J by 0 bases, with 6 bases of the junction left unmatched. Germline CDR1 is SGHTA and CDR2 is FQGNSA. This PCR relied on a set of 60 Vbeta primers and 13 Jbeta primers. TCRdb keeps only in-frame clones here, not all; method: immunoSEQ multiplex PCR. The sample consists of about 92,000 clones, 65% to 80% of them appearing once. This sequence was found in a woman aged 18 to 35 in good health and CMV-seropositive. The specimen was PBMCs. This chain connects TRBV7-2 to TRBJ1-3; TRBD1 matches 7 bases. CDR3 sequence: CASSSRQGTSGNTIYF. The CDR3 DNA follows: TGTGCCAGCAGCTCCCGACAGGGAACCTCTGGAAACACCATATATTTT.